What follows are 17 T cell receptor beta chains derived from one specimen sequenced in a study of OX40 agonist ivuxolimab in advanced cancers. Only in-frame clones appear in the TCRdb table, and some are missing; sequencing was by immunoSEQ multiplex PCR. The data show about 45,000 clones, about 88% seen once. Sample: CD4+ or CD8+ T cells sorted from blood, taken in a trial of the OX40 agonist ivuxolimab. These receptors all come from an adult with an advanced solid tumor such as melanoma, head and neck, liver or kidney cancer.

The J gene is TRBJ2-1, the V gene TRBV5-4, with 10 bases identical to TRBD2. Germline-derived CDR1 and CDR2 are SGHNT and YYREEE (reference sequence). The CDR3 consists of 16 residues. V dropped 3 bases and J dropped 3; count of bases not matched to a gene: 6. In DNA, the CDR3 is TGTGCCAGCAGCTCAATAGCGGGAGGCCTCTACAATGAGCAGTTCTTC. Protein sequence: CASSSIAGGLYNEQFF. The whole variable domain, filled in from reference TRBV5-4 and TRBJ2-1, reads ETGVTQSPTHLIKTRGQQVTLRCSSQSGHNTVSWYQQALGQGPQFIFQYYREEENGRGNFPPRFSGLQFPNYSSELNVNALELDDSALYLCASSSIAGGLYNEQFFGPGTRLTVL.

The CDR3 is CASSPRTSGRGYEQYF. CDR3 coding DNA: TGTGCCAGCAGCCCCCGGACTAGCGGGAGGGGTTACGAGCAGTACTTC. V is TRBV11-1 and J is TRBJ2-5; 15 nucleotides line up with TRBD2. The closer fit of TRBJ2-7 to the DNA end suggests the J call may be wrong. The CDR3 consists of 16 residues. Germline V lookup: CDR1 SGHAT, CDR2 FQDESV (reference sequence).

The chain couples TRBV11-2 to TRBJ1-2; 9 bases map to TRBD1. The germline gives CDR1 SGHAT, CDR2 FQNNGV. The ends lost 4 bases at V and 5 bases at J; junction bases unmatched: 2. There are 13 residues in the CDR3. In DNA form, the CDR3 reads TGTGCCAGCAGCTCGGACAGGGGTTATGGCTACACCTTC. Its protein product is CASSSDRGYGYTF.

The chain carries TRBV7-3 and TRBJ1-1; D is perhaps TRBD1 (6 bases). Trimming removed 6 bases at V and 3 bases at J, with 14 bases between. This CDR3 contains 14 residues. CDR1 is SGHTA, CDR2 FQGTGA, per germline. The CDR3 DNA reads TGTGCCAGCAGACTCAGGGGAGCTGACACTGAAGCTTTCTTT. Its protein is CASRLRGADTEAFF.

The chain has TRBV6-5 and TRBJ2-1; D could derive from TRBD1 or TRBD2 (5 bases each). The CDR3 has 14 amino acids. The germline V gene has CDR1 MNHEY and CDR2 SVGAGI. V shed 5 bases and J shed 4 bases, with 12 bases lying between them. The CDR3 here is CASSTRTGYNEQFF. Written as DNA, the CDR3 is TGTGCCAGCAGTACTAGAACAGGTTACAATGAGCAGTTCTTC.

The gene calls are TRBV6-1 and TRBJ2-3; D uncertain. Trimming shortened V by 2 bases and J by 1 base, and 13 bases separated the two germline ends. Germline CDR1 reads MNHNS; CDR2 reads SASEGT. CDR3 length: 16 amino acids. The DNA of the CDR3 is TGTGCCAGCAGTGAATTAGTTTGGGCCGGCACAGATACGCAGTATTTT. Translated, it gives CASSELVWAGTDTQYF.

The V and J genes are TRBV7-2 and TRBJ2-3; 8 nucleotides match TRBD1. The V segment lost 6 bases and the J segment 2 bases; nucleotides outside the gene matches: 7. This CDR3 has 15 amino acids. The germline gives CDR1 SGHTA, CDR2 FQGNSA. CDR3 in amino acids: CASSPSGQVTDTQYF. The CDR3 coding sequence is TGTGCCAGCAGTCCTTCGGGACAGGTCACAGATACGCAGTATTTT.

The chain is built from TRBV28 and TRBJ2-1; 9 bases match TRBD1. V shed 6 bases, J shed 4 bases, and the junction held 7 bases outside the gene matches. The germline V gene has CDR1 MDHEN and CDR2 SYDVKM. The CDR3 runs to 15 residues. CDR3 DNA: TGTGCCAGCAGACCCGGGACAGGGACTTACAATGAGCAGTTCTTC. Translation gives CASRPGTGTYNEQFF.

This chain connects TRBV10-1 to TRBJ1-5; 9 bases map to TRBD1. V shed 6 bases, J shed 0 bases, and the junction held 9 bases outside the gene matches. Per the germline V gene, CDR1 is WNHNN and CDR2 is SYGVQD (reference sequence). The CDR3 has 17 residues. In nucleotides, the CDR3 is TGCGCCAGCAGCCCGGGACAGGGACCAAATAGCAATCAGCCCCAGCATTTT. This encodes CASSPGQGPNSNQPQHF.

This clone appeared once. The chain combines TRBV19 with TRBJ2-1; D gene uncertain. Trimming removed 7 bases at V and 0 bases at J, with 13 bases between. CDR1 LNHDA and CDR2 SQIVND come from the germline V gene (reference sequence). The CDR3 has 15 amino acids. The CDR3 coding sequence is TGTGCCAGTACAAGCTTGGGCCTCTCCTACAATGAGCAGTTCTTC. As protein: CASTSLGLSYNEQFF.

V and J are TRBV10-3 and TRBJ2-1, with 8 nucleotides matching TRBD1. V lost 8 bases, J lost 5 bases, and 8 bases stayed unmatched. The CDR3 consists of 14 residues. CDR1 is ENHRY, CDR2 SYGVKD, per germline. CDR3 amino acids: CAIARTGINNEQFF. The CDR3 DNA reads as TGTGCCATCGCGAGGACAGGGATCAACAATGAGCAGTTCTTC.

The CDR3 region is CASSMSSGREETQYF. The DNA for the CDR3 is TGTGCCAGTAGTATGTCTAGCGGGAGAGAAGAGACCCAGTACTTC. The chain couples TRBV19 to TRBJ2-5; 10 nucleotides line up with TRBD2. Germline V lookup: CDR1 LNHDA, CDR2 SQIVND (reference sequence). The V and J ends lost 3 bases and 3 bases, in that order; junction bases with no gene match: 4. CDR3 length equals 15 residues. The complete variable domain, with remaining parts taken from reference TRBV19 and TRBJ2-5, reads DGGITQSPKYLFRKEGQNVTLSCEQNLNHDAMYWYRQDPGQGLRLIYYSQIVNDFQKGDIAEGYSVSREKKESFPLTVTSAQKNPTAFYLCASSMSSGREETQYFGPGTRLLVL.

The chain carries TRBV6-6 and TRBJ2-7; D possibly corresponds to TRBD2 (5 bases). The germline V gene has CDR1 MNHNY and CDR2 SVGAGI (reference sequence). V shed 7 bases and J shed 2 bases, with 15 bases lying between them. The CDR3 length is 14 residues. As DNA, the CDR3 is TGTGCCAGCAAAAACCGGGATCTTACCTACGAGCAGTACTTC. Its translation: CASKNRDLTYEQYF.

J is TRBJ1-5 and V is TRBV30, with D perhaps matching TRBD1 (6 bases). This CDR3 is 17 amino acids long. Germline lookup yields CDR1 GTSNPN and CDR2 SVGIG (reference sequence). V shed 0 bases and J shed 2 bases, with 17 bases lying between them. This CDR3 reads CAWSVGWGARGNQPQHF. As DNA, the CDR3 is TGTGCCTGGAGTGTAGGTTGGGGGGCAAGGGGCAATCAGCCCCAGCATTTT.

CDR3 protein: CASSEGTGATQYF. CDR3 nucleotides: TGCGCCAGCAGCGAGGGGACAGGGGCGACCCAGTACTTC. The V call is TRBV5-1, the J call TRBJ2-5; 10 bases align to TRBD1. J lost 7 bases, V lost 4 bases, and 4 bases had no gene match. This CDR3 contains 13 residues. CDR1 SGHRS and CDR2 YFSETQ come from the germline V gene.

This chain uses TRBV28 with TRBJ1-1, with D unresolved. This CDR3 has 12 residues. Trimming pared 2 bases from V and 5 bases from J, leaving 6 bases between. Germline CDR1 reads MDHEN; CDR2 reads SYDVKM. This chain's CDR3 is CASSLAWTEAFF. Written as DNA, the CDR3 is TGTGCCAGCAGTTTAGCATGGACTGAAGCTTTCTTT.

The CDR3 DNA reads TGTGCCAGCAGCCCCGGGACAGGGACTTTCTATGGCTACACCTTC. Protein product: CASSPGTGTFYGYTF. V usage is TRBV7-2 and J usage is TRBJ1-2; 9 positions agree with TRBD1. V shed 5 bases and J 4 bases; nucleotides not matched to a gene: 8. CDR1 is SGHTA, CDR2 FQGNSA, per germline. CDR3 length: 15 residues. Variable domain in full (rest from reference TRBV7-2 and TRBJ1-2): GAGVSQSPSNKVTEKGKDVELRCDPISGHTALYWYRQSLGQGLEFLIYFQGNSAPDKSGLPSDRFSAERTGGSVSTLTIQRTQQEDSAVYLCASSPGTGTFYGYTFGSGTRLTVV.